The 20 T cell receptor beta chains below come from one sample, sequenced in a study of control samples from healthy donors and cancer patients. The method was immunoSEQ multiplex PCR; TCRdb's version includes in-frame clones alone and lacks a portion of them. The sample lists 90,000 or so clones, 88% seen once, with approximately 14% in the top ten. The sample consisted of blood. The receptors were sampled from a woman between 65 and 79 years old in good health.

The chain recombines TRBV18 with TRBJ2-4; a possible D gene is TRBD1 (6 bases). Germline V gives CDR1 KGHSH, CDR2 LQKENI. The germline V and J ends were trimmed by 3 bases and 3 bases, with 9 bases remaining between them. The CDR3 length is 14 residues. CDR3 amino acids: CASSPMDSKNIQYF. CDR3 DNA sequence: TGTGCCAGCTCACCCATGGACAGCAAAAACATTCAGTACTTC.

The chain joins TRBV30 to TRBJ1-6; D not resolved. This CDR3 has 15 residues. From germline, CDR1 is GTSNPN and CDR2 SVGIG (reference sequence). The V and J ends lost 0 bases and 4 bases respectively, with 10 bases between them. As DNA, the CDR3 is TGTGCCTGGAGTGTACGAACCGAGTATAATTCACCCCTCCACTTT. It yields the protein CAWSVRTEYNSPLHF.

This clone showed up just a few times. The chain couples TRBV5-6 to TRBJ1-6; tentatively, D is TRBD1 (5 bases). V dropped 0 bases and J dropped 3 bases, with 13 bases sitting between them. The length of the CDR3 is 17 residues. CDR1 SGHDT and CDR2 YYEEEE come from the germline V gene. For the CDR3, the DNA is TGTGCCAGCAGCTTGGGGAGGGGCAACCGCTATAATTCACCCCTCCACTTT. This codes for CASSLGRGNRYNSPLHF.

V gene TRBV12-3 or TRBV12-4 combines with J gene TRBJ1-4; D ambiguous. The CDR3 has 13 residues. V lost 1 base and J 4 bases, leaving 4 bases between the germline ends. The CDR3 nucleotides read TGTGCCAGCAGTTTAGTTGGTAATGAAAAACTGTTTTTT. The encoded protein is CASSLVGNEKLFF.

The chain couples TRBV6-6 to TRBJ1-1; unclear D gene. Germline-derived CDR1 and CDR2 are MNHNY and SVGAGI (reference sequence). Trimming cost V 5 bases and J 4 bases, with 2 bases left between them. The CDR3 contains 10 residues. This CDR3 reads CASSRTEAFF. The CDR3 DNA is TGTGCCAGCAGTCGCACTGAAGCTTTCTTT.

This clone is categorized as medium-sized. The CDR3 sequence: CASQQGNTEAFF. Here the CDR3 DNA reads TGTGCCAGTCAACAGGGGAACACTGAAGCTTTCTTT. This rearrangement joins TRBV19 to TRBJ1-1; the D gene is possibly TRBD1 (6 bases). CDR1 is LNHDA, CDR2 SQIVND, per germline (reference sequence). This CDR3 comprises 12 residues. V dropped 8 bases and J dropped 1 base, with 8 bases sitting between them.

About this clone itself: Other DNA sequences in the same sample also yield this CDR3. The J gene is TRBJ1-1, the V gene TRBV12-3 or TRBV12-4; TRBD1 is a possible D gene (5 bases). The CDR3 covers 12 residues. The V and J ends lost 3 bases and 7 bases respectively, with 9 bases between them. This chain's CDR3 is CASSLGTIEAFF. The CDR3 DNA sequence: TGTGCCAGCAGTTTGGGGACTATTGAAGCTTTCTTT.

This chain uses TRBV4-3 with TRBJ1-3; D is perhaps TRBD1 (5 bases). Germline CDR1 LGHNA, CDR2 YSLEER. The CDR3 loop spans 15 amino acids. Trimming cost V 0 bases and J 2 bases, with 8 bases left between them. CDR3 nucleotides: TGCGCCAGCAGCCAAGAAGGGGTTACTGGAAACACCATATATTTT. Residues: CASSQEGVTGNTIYF.

This chain joins TRBV4-3 and TRBJ2-1; TRBD2 matches 8 bases. V shed 0 bases, J shed 4 bases, and the junction held 11 bases outside the gene matches. Germline loops: CDR1 LGHNA, CDR2 YSLEER. The CDR3 is 18 amino acids. The CDR3: CASSQEGRLSGKYNEQFF. The CDR3 DNA sequence: TGCGCCAGCAGCCAAGAAGGAAGACTTAGCGGGAAGTACAATGAGCAGTTCTTC.

This chain links TRBV27 with TRBJ2-5; maybe TRBD2 (5 bases). This CDR3 spans 13 amino acids. Germline values: CDR1 MNHEY, CDR2 SMNVEV (reference sequence). V gave up 5 bases and J gave up 5 bases, with 12 bases separating them. CDR3 amino acids: CASSRQLDETQYF. The CDR3, as DNA: TGTGCCAGCAGTCGTCAACTAGACGAGACCCAGTACTTC.

This chain uses TRBV5-4 with TRBJ1-1; 9 bases align to TRBD1. CDR1 and CDR2 (germline): SGHNT, YYREEE (reference sequence). V lost 3 bases, J lost 6 bases, and 9 bases stayed unmatched. This CDR3 region has 15 residues. CDR3 residues: CASSWGGDRAAEAFF. CDR3 in DNA: TGTGCCAGCAGCTGGGGGGGGGACAGGGCCGCTGAAGCTTTCTTT.

This sequence joins TRBV6-4 and TRBJ2-5; 7 bases line up with TRBD2. The CDR3 is 13 amino acids. V lost 6 bases, J lost 4 bases, and 5 bases stayed unmatched. Germline values: CDR1 MRHNA, CDR2 SNTAGT. The CDR3, as DNA: TGTGCCAGCAGCCGGGAGGTCGGAGAGACCCAGTACTTC. Translation: CASSREVGETQYF.

V and J are TRBV6-2 or TRBV6-3 and TRBJ1-1; D is undetermined. This CDR3 region has 13 residues. V was pared by 2 bases and J by 1 base, with 5 bases between. Germline V lookup: CDR1 MNHEY, CDR2 SVGEGT. DNA for the CDR3: TGTGCCAGCAGTTACCGGGGGAACACTGAAGCTTTCTTT. Its protein is CASSYRGNTEAFF.

This clone came up once. This chain links TRBV5-8 with TRBJ2-2, with TRBD1 matching 8 bases. The CDR3 loop spans 15 amino acids. The V gene end was trimmed by 4 bases and the J gene end by 4 bases; junction bases not matched to a gene: 6. Germline V CDR1 and CDR2: SGHTS, YDEGEE. The CDR3 here is CASSPQGAVTGELFF. Written as DNA, the CDR3 is TGTGCCAGCAGCCCCCAGGGGGCAGTCACCGGGGAGCTGTTTTTT. Looking up the rest from reference TRBV5-8 and TRBJ2-2 gives the full variable domain: EAGVTQSPTHLIKTRGQQATLRCSPISGHTSVYWYQQALGLGLQFLLWYDEGEERNRGNFPPRFSGRQFPNYSSELNVNALELEDSALYLCASSPQGAVTGELFFGEGSRLTVL.

The chain is built from TRBV10-3 and TRBJ1-2; 7 bases map to TRBD1. The CDR3 runs 14 residues. Trimming removed 5 bases from V and 6 bases from J; junction bases left unmatched: 9. CDR1 is ENHRY and CDR2 is SYGVKD in the germline V gene. CDR3 bases: TGTGCCATCAGTAGGGGGGGGACAGTACATGGCTACACCTTC. Translation gives CAISRGGTVHGYTF.

The CDR3 sequence is CASQGGGRDSPLHF. The CDR3, as DNA: TGCGCCAGCCAAGGAGGGGGCAGGGATTCACCCCTCCACTTT. The rearrangement uses TRBV5-1 and TRBJ1-6; TRBD1 matches 7 bases. CDR1 is SGHRS and CDR2 is YFSETQ in the germline V gene. The junction had 9 bases not matched to a gene; V was cut back by 7 bases and J by 8 bases. CDR3 length: 14 amino acids.

The chain carries TRBV4-3 and TRBJ1-5, with D possibly matching TRBD1 (5 bases). The germline CDR1 and CDR2 sequences are LGHNA and YSLEER. The CDR3 has 16 amino acids. Trimming took 0 bases from V and 5 from J, leaving 14 bases between them. CDR3 in amino acids: CASSQEWSQGYQPQHF. CDR3 DNA: TGCGCCAGCAGCCAAGAATGGTCGCAGGGATATCAGCCCCAGCATTTT.

This rearrangement joins TRBV5-6 to TRBJ2-2; TRBD2 agrees at 9 bases. The CDR3 covers 16 residues. Germline V lookup: CDR1 SGHDT, CDR2 YYEEEE. Trimming took 5 bases from V and 5 from J; bases not matched to a gene: 10. CDR3 nucleotide sequence: TGTGCCAGCAGGGTTAGCGGGAGCGTCGAGACCGGGGAGCTGTTTTTT. It yields the protein CASRVSGSVETGELFF.

The chain recombines TRBV6-2 or TRBV6-3 with TRBJ2-1; 8 bases fit TRBD1. Germline V gives CDR1 MNHEY, CDR2 SVGEGT. V gave up 0 bases and J gave up 14 bases; unmatched junction bases: 9. CDR3 length equals 14 residues. CDR3 residues: CASSYSDRGNGEFF. CDR3 sequence (DNA): TGTGCCAGCAGTTACTCCGACAGGGGCAACGGGGAGTTCTTC.

This chain joins TRBV14 and TRBJ2-7; no clear D gene. CDR3 length: 14 residues. Germline V lookup: CDR1 SGHDN, CDR2 FVKESK. The ends were cut back, 1 base at V and 6 bases at J, with 13 bases in the middle. CDR3 sequence: CASSQGNGVGEQYF. The CDR3 region has the DNA TGTGCCAGCAGCCAAGGAAACGGCGTCGGCGAGCAGTACTTC.